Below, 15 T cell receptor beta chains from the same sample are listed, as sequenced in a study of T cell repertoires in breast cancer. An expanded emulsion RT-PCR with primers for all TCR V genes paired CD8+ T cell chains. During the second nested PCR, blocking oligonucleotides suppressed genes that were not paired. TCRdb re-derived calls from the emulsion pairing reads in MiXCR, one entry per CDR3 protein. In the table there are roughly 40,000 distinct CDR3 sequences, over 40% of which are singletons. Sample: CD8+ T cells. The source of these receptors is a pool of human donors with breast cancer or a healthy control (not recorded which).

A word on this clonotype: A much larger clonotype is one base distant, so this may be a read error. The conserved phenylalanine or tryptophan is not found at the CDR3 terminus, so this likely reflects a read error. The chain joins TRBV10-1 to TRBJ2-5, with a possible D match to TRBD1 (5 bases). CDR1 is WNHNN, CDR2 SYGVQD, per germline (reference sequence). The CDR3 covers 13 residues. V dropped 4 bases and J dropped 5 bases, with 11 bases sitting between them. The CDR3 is CASSGGRRETQYL. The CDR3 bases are TGCGCCAGCAGTGGGGGCCGTCGGGAGACCCAGTACCTC.

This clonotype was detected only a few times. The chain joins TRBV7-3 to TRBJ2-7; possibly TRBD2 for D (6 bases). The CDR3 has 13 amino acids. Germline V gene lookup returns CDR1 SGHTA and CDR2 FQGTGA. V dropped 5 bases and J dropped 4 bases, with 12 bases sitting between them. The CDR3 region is CASSLGSEYEQYF. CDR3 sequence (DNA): TGTGCCAGCAGCCTCGGGAGCGAATACGAGCAGTACTTC.

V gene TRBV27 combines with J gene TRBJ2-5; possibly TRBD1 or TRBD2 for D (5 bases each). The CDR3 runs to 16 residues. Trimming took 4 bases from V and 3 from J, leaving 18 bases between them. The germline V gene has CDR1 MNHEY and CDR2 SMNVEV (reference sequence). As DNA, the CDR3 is TGTGCCAGCAGTTACCGGACATCCCTGGGAGAAGAGACCCAGTACTTC. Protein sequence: CASSYRTSLGEETQYF.

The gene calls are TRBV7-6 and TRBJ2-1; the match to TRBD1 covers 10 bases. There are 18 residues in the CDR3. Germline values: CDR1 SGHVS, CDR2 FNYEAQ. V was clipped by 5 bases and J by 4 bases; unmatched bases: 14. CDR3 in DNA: TGTGCCAGCAGCGTATTGGGACAGGGGAGGAAGGGGTACAATGAGCAGTTCTTC. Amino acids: CASSVLGQGRKGYNEQFF.

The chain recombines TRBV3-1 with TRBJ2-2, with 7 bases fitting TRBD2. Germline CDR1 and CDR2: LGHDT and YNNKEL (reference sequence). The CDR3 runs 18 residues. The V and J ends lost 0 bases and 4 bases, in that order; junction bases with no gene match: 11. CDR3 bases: TGTGCCAGCAGCCAAGAGGGAGGGCAGGGAGTTGTCACCGGGGAGCTGTTTTTT. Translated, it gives CASSQEGGQGVVTGELFF.

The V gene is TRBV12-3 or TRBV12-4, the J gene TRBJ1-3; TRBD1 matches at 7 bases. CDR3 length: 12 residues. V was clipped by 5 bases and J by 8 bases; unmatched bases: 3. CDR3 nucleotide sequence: TGTGCCAGCAGTAACAGGGGAGACACCATATATTTT. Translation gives CASSNRGDTIYF.

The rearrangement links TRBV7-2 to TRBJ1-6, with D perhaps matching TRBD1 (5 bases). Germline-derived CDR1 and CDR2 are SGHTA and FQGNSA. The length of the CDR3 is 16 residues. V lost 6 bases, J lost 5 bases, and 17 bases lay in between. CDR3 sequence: CASSPWGSANNSPLHF. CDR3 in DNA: TGTGCCAGCAGTCCGTGGGGGTCAGCGAATAATTCACCCCTCCACTTT.

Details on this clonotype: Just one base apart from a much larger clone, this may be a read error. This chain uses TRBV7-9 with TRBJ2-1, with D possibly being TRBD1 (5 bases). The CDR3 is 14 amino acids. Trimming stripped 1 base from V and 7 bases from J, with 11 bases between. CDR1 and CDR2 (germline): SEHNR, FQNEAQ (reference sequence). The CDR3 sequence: CASSLVSAGNEQFF. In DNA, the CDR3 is TGTGCCAGCAGCTTAGTTTCGGCAGGGAATGAGCAGTTCTTC.

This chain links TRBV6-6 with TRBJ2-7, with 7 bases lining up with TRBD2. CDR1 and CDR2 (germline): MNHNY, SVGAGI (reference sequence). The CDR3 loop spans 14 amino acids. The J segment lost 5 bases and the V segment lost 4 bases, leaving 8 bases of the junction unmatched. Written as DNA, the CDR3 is TGTGCCAGCAGTTTCCGAGGGGAGGGTAACGAGCAGTACTTC. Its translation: CASSFRGEGNEQYF.

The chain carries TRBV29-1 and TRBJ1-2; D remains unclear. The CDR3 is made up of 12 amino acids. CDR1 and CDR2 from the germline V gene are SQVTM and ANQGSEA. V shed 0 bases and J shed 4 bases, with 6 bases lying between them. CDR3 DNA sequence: TGCAGCGTTGAAGACAAGAGCTATGGCTACACCTTC. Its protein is CSVEDKSYGYTF.

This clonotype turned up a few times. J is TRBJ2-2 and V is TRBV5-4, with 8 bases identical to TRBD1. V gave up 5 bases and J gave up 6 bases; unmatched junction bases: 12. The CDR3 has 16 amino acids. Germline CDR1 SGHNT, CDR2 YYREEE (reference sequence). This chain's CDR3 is CASREGQAGGAGELFF. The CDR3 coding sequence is TGTGCCAGCAGAGAGGGACAGGCCGGAGGGGCCGGGGAGCTGTTTTTT.

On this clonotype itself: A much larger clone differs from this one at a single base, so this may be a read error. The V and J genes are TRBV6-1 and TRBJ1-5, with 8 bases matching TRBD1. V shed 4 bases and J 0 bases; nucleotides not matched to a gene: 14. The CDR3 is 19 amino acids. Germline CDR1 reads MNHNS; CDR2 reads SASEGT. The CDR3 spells CASSAQLRQGRDSNQPQHF. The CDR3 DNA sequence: TGTGCCAGCAGTGCCCAATTGAGACAGGGGAGGGATAGCAATCAGCCCCAGCATTTT.

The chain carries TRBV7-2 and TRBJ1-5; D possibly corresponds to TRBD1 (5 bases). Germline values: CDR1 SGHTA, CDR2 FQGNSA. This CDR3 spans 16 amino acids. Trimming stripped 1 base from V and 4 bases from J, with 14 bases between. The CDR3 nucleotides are TGTGCCAGCAGCTTAGGTGGTAGGACACTGAATCAGCCCCAGCATTTT. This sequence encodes CASSLGGRTLNQPQHF.

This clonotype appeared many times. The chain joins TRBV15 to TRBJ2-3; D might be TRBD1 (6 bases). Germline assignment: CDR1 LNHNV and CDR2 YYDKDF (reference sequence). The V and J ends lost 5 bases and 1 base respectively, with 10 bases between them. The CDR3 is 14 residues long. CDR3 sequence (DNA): TGTGCCACCAGCGGTTGGACAGGCACAGATACGCAGTATTTT. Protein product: CATSGWTGTDTQYF.

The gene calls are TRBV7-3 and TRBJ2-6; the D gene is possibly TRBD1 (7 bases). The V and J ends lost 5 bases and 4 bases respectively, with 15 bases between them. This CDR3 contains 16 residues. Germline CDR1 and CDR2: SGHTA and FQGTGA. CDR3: CASSRRGVFGANVLTF. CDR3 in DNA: TGTGCCAGCAGCCGCAGGGGGGTCTTCGGGGCCAACGTCCTGACTTTC.